The 17 T cell receptor beta chains below all came from one sample that was sequenced in a study of CD8+CD57+ T cells in acquired aplastic anemia. Patients chosen for sequencing had shown CD8+CD57+ cell expansion by flow cytometry. The template for TCR beta VDJ and CDR3 sequence profiling was genomic DNA. TCRdb processed the reads anew with MiXCR; each CDR3 protein has one entry. The sample yields 200,000 to 300,000 distinct CDR3 sequences, roughly 80% seen once. Sequenced material: sorted CD4+, CD8+, or CD8+CD57+ T cells (not recorded which) from PBMCs. These receptors were taken from a human donor with aplastic anemia.

This clonotype appeared a few times. This sequence joins TRBV10-3 and TRBJ1-2; 8 positions match TRBD1. This CDR3 region has 11 residues. Germline V CDR1 and CDR2: ENHRY, SYGVKD. V shed 10 bases, J shed 8 bases, and the junction held 6 bases outside the gene matches. As DNA, the CDR3 is TGTGCCACCGCGACAGGGGAGGGCTACACCTTC. It is translated as CATATGEGYTF.

This sequence joins TRBV10-2 and TRBJ2-7, with TRBD2 matching over 9 bases. V lost 5 bases and J lost 5; bases outside the gene matches: 4. There are 13 residues in the CDR3. In germline, CDR1 is WSHSY, CDR2 SAAADI. In DNA, the CDR3 is TGCGCCAGCAGTCAGGGACTAGCTAACGAGCAGTACGTC. It yields the protein CASSQGLANEQYV.

The chain employs TRBV7-8 and TRBJ2-1; weak D call: TRBD2 (6 bases). Germline values: CDR1 SGHVS, CDR2 FQNEAQ. The germline V and J ends were trimmed by 5 bases and 8 bases, with 22 bases remaining between them. The CDR3 is 16 residues long. DNA of the CDR3: TGTGCCAGCAGCCCACCGAGACGCGGAGGGACCCATGAGCAGTTCTTC. Encoded protein: CASSPPRRGGTHEQFF.

In this sample, this clonotype turned up a few times. The chain employs TRBV15 and TRBJ2-5; no firm D call. The CDR3 has 14 residues. The germline V gene encodes CDR1 LNHNV and CDR2 YYDKDF (reference sequence). V gave up 5 bases and J gave up 5 bases, with 15 bases separating them. The CDR3 bases are TGTGCCACCAGCTTGGGCTCCAGCCACGAGACCCAGTACTTC. Protein: CATSLGSSHETQYF.

Notes on this clonotype: The CDR3 does not end in the conserved phenylalanine or tryptophan, so this is likely a read error. This sequence joins TRBV15 and TRBJ2-4; no reliable D call. The CDR3 covers 12 residues. CDR1 LNHNV and CDR2 YYDKDF come from the germline V gene (reference sequence). Trimming cost V 8 bases and J 7 bases, with 12 bases left between them. CDR3 sequence: CATGIAGNIQYY. CDR3 DNA sequence: TGTGCCACCGGCATAGCTGGGAACATTCAGTACTAC.

The genes are TRBV2 and TRBJ2-1; TRBD2 is a possible D gene (7 bases). The CDR3 totals 14 residues. Germline CDR1 SNHLY, CDR2 FYNNEI. The ends were cut back, 6 bases at V and 15 bases at J, with 24 bases in the middle. The DNA of the CDR3 is TGTGCCAGCAGCTTTGGGGGGAGGGACAAGCAGCTGTTCTTC. Translated: CASSFGGRDKQLFF.

In the case of this clonotype: Because the CDR3 is missing its conserved closing phenylalanine or tryptophan, this is likely a read error. The limits of the CDR3 on the DNA are not certain, so only TCRdb's listed CDR3 is given. The genes are TRBV9 and TRBJ2-3. The CDR3 region is 13 residues in length, termini included. Germline V gene lookup returns CDR1 SGDLS and CDR2 YYNGEE. The CDR3 loop is CASSVGITTPSVL.

The chain couples TRBV7-8 to TRBJ2-7; a possible D gene is TRBD1 (5 bases). V dropped 0 bases and J dropped 3 bases, with 21 bases sitting between them. The CDR3 loop spans 18 amino acids. Germline V gives CDR1 SGHVS, CDR2 FQNEAQ. In DNA form, the CDR3 reads TGTGCCAGCAGCTTAGCGCCAGGCCCGACAGCGCTTTACTACGAGCAGTACGTC. Amino acid sequence: CASSLAPGPTALYYEQYV.

CDR3 bases: TGTGCCAGCAGCTTAGAGTTGGGAGGCACAGATACGCAGTATTTT. Protein: CASSLELGGTDTQYF. The V call is TRBV11-3, the J call TRBJ2-3; the D gene is possibly TRBD2 (5 bases). CDR3 length: 15 residues. V was trimmed by 0 bases and J by 1 base, leaving 8 bases between them. Germline loops: CDR1 SGHNT, CDR2 YENEEA. The whole variable domain, filled in from reference TRBV11-3 and TRBJ2-3, reads EAGVVQSPRYKIIEKKQPVAFWCNPISGHNTLYWYLQNLGQGPELLIRYENEEAVDDSQLPKDRFSAERLKGVDSTLKIQPAELGDSAVYLCASSLELGGTDTQYFGPGTRLTVL.

This clonotype appeared once. The chain combines TRBV9 with TRBJ2-3, with D perhaps matching TRBD2 (6 bases). CDR1 and CDR2 (germline): SGDLS, YYNGEE. With 0 bases removed from V and 10 bases from J, the gap between germline ends came to 15 bases. CDR3 length equals 14 residues. CDR3 protein: CASSVGGGPNPQYF. In DNA, the CDR3 is TGTGCCAGCAGCGTAGGGGGAGGCCCAAATCCGCAGTATTTT.

The chain is built from TRBV24-1 and TRBJ2-6, with D possibly TRBD2 on 5 matching bases. The CDR3 totals 16 residues. V was cut by 9 bases and J by 0 bases, with 14 bases left in between. Germline-derived CDR1 and CDR2 are KGHDR and SFDVKD. The CDR3 DNA reads TGTGCCACCGGTACGGAGGAGGACTCTGGGGCCAACGTCCTGACTTTC. It yields the protein CATGTEEDSGANVLTF.

The rearrangement uses TRBV7-7 and TRBJ2-3, with 7 nucleotides matching TRBD2. This CDR3 spans 13 amino acids. From germline, CDR1 is SSHAT and CDR2 FNYEAQ (reference sequence). V gave up 8 bases and J gave up 9 bases; unmatched junction bases: 11. CDR3 amino acids: CASGDGGKTTQYF. The DNA of the CDR3 is TGTGCCAGCGGGGACGGGGGGAAAACCACGCAGTATTTT.

As regards this clonotype: Relative to the germline gene, one junction end is altered; a read error may explain this. The V call is TRBV11-3, the J call TRBJ1-5; D is unresolved. Germline V lookup: CDR1 SGHNT, CDR2 YENEEA. This CDR3 is 14 amino acids long. This chain's CDR3 is CASSLALSDQPQHF. CDR3 sequence (DNA): TGTGCCAGCAGCTTGGCCCTTAGCGATCAGCCCCAGCATTTT.

V and J are TRBV7-3 and TRBJ2-5, with D possibly being TRBD2 (6 bases). Germline V gene data show CDR1 as SGHTA and CDR2 as FQGTGA. This CDR3 comprises 14 residues. V shed 5 bases and J shed 3 bases, with 13 bases lying between them. DNA of the CDR3: TGTGCCAGCAGCAGGGGAGGCGGGGAAGAGACCCAGTACTTC. This sequence encodes CASSRGGGEETQYF.

The chain employs TRBV7-3 and TRBJ2-3; D may be TRBD1 (6 bases). Germline V gene lookup returns CDR1 SGHTA and CDR2 FQGTGA. Trimming pared 2 bases from V and 6 bases from J, leaving 15 bases between. The length of the CDR3 is 15 residues. The CDR3 bases are TGTGCCAGCAGCTTAGCCCCAGGGGCGACTGATACGCAGTATTTT. It specifies CASSLAPGATDTQYF. Full variable domain (rest looked up from reference TRBV7-3 and TRBJ2-3): GAGVSQTPSNKVTEKGKYVELRCDPISGHTALYWYRQSLGQGPEFLIYFQGTGAADDSGLPNDRFFAVRPEGSVSTLKIQRTERGDSAVYLCASSLAPGATDTQYFGPGTRLTVL.

This clonotype was seen a single time. At one end the junction does not follow the germline gene, possibly because of a read error. CDR3 coding DNA: TGTGCCAGCAGCTTGGGAGCGGATACTTCACACCTCCACTTT. Protein: CASSLGADTSHLHF. V usage is TRBV9 and J usage is TRBJ1-6; D is unclear. The CDR3 is 14 amino acids. Germline-derived CDR1 and CDR2 are SGDLS and YYNGEE.

The V gene is TRBV7-9, the J gene TRBJ2-7; D gene ambiguous. Per germline, CDR1 SEHNR and CDR2 FQNEAQ (reference sequence). Trimming pared 5 bases from V and 3 bases from J, leaving 26 bases between. The CDR3 runs 18 residues. The DNA of the CDR3 is TGTGCCAGCAGCCCGCGGCAGTTCGAAGAGACCCAGTACTACGAGCAGTACGTC. Protein sequence: CASSPRQFEETQYYEQYV.